The next 17 T cell receptor beta chains were all read from a single sample in a study of cytomegalovirus exposure and HLA in healthy donors. The PCR was carried out with 60 Vbeta primers and 13 Jbeta primers. Assay used: immunoSEQ multiplex PCR; TCRdb lists only in-frame clones, some missing. Among about 220,000 clones listed, more than 65% were seen once. Input material: PBMCs. These receptor sequences come from a man between 18 and 29 years old in good health and CMV-seronegative.

This clone has just one count. This rearrangement joins TRBV6-5 to TRBJ1-1; D is possibly TRBD1 (6 bases). The CDR3 has 14 amino acids. The V gene lost 3 bases and the J gene lost 6 bases, with 14 bases spanning the gap. The germline V gene encodes CDR1 MNHEY and CDR2 SVGAGI. The CDR3 here is CASSYQYRDPEAFF. The DNA of the CDR3 is TGTGCCAGCAGTTATCAATACAGGGACCCTGAAGCTTTCTTT.

A few counts support this clone. This rearrangement joins TRBV29-1 to TRBJ2-1; D is perhaps TRBD2 (5 bases). V was pared by 7 bases and J by 8 bases, with 15 bases between. The CDR3 spans 12 residues. Germline CDR1 and CDR2: SQVTM and ANQGSEA. The CDR3 DNA is TGCAGCGCCGAACGGGGTGGCGATGAGCAGTTCTTC. Its translation: CSAERGGDEQFF.

The chain recombines TRBV6-6 with TRBJ2-7, with 7 positions matching TRBD1. The J segment lost 0 bases and the V segment lost 6 bases, leaving 8 bases of the junction unmatched. The CDR3 has 15 residues. Germline values: CDR1 MNHNY, CDR2 SVGAGI (reference sequence). CDR3 residues: CASSVGQQSSYEQYF. Written as DNA, the CDR3 is TGTGCCAGCAGCGTGGGACAGCAGAGCTCCTACGAGCAGTACTTC.

The chain employs TRBV19 and TRBJ2-3; D gene ambiguous. From germline, CDR1 is LNHDA and CDR2 SQIVND (reference sequence). The V and J ends lost 1 base and 2 bases respectively, with 7 bases between them. The CDR3 is 14 amino acids. This CDR3 reads CASSIVPNTDTQYF. CDR3 nucleotide sequence: TGTGCCAGTAGTATAGTTCCTAACACAGATACGCAGTATTTT.

This clone was observed a single time. The J gene is TRBJ2-2, the V gene TRBV19; the match to TRBD1 covers 11 bases. The germline gives CDR1 LNHDA, CDR2 SQIVND (reference sequence). The V and J ends lost 10 bases and 5 bases, in that order; junction bases with no gene match: 9. The length of the CDR3 is 15 residues. The CDR3 protein is CATEPGTGGTGELFF. The CDR3 nucleotides read TGTGCCACCGAACCCGGGACAGGGGGAACCGGGGAGCTGTTTTTT.

V and J are TRBV7-3 and TRBJ1-1; D not resolved. V was trimmed by 5 bases and J by 1 base, leaving 11 bases between them. The CDR3 is 14 amino acids. From germline, CDR1 is SGHTA and CDR2 FQGTGA. This CDR3 is CASSLSGRNTEAFF. In DNA form, the CDR3 reads TGTGCCAGCAGCCTCTCAGGCCGGAACACTGAAGCTTTCTTT.

J is TRBJ2-5 and V is TRBV10-1, with 7 bases matching TRBD1. The trim removed 6 bases at V and 2 bases at J, leaving 6 bases unmatched. Germline V gene data show CDR1 as WNHNN and CDR2 as SYGVQD (reference sequence). The CDR3 loop spans 14 amino acids. CDR3 bases: TGCGCCAGCAGCCCCGGGACAGAGCAAGAGACCCAGTACTTC. Translation gives CASSPGTEQETQYF.

The chain is built from TRBV15 and TRBJ1-4; 7 positions match TRBD1. CDR3 length: 16 residues. CDR1 is LNHNV and CDR2 is YYDKDF in the germline V gene (reference sequence). J was trimmed by 8 bases and V by 1 base; bases with no gene match: 10. Written as DNA, the CDR3 is TGTGCCACCAGCAGAGTCCCTACAGGGGCGAGAGAAAAACTGTTTTTT. Translation gives CATSRVPTGAREKLFF.

V usage is TRBV28 and J usage is TRBJ1-2; tentatively, D is TRBD1 (6 bases). Trimming removed 2 bases from V and 8 bases from J, with 15 bases in between. Germline V gives CDR1 MDHEN, CDR2 SYDVKM. This CDR3 is built from 14 residues. The CDR3 region has the DNA TGTGCCAGCAGTTTAGCCGCAGGGGCTGGAGGCTACACCTTC. It yields the protein CASSLAAGAGGYTF.

This rearrangement joins TRBV28 to TRBJ2-7, with D tentatively TRBD1 (5 bases). CDR1 is MDHEN, CDR2 SYDVKM, per germline. The CDR3 sequence is 14 residues long. Trimming stripped 5 bases from V and 5 bases from J, with 16 bases between. The CDR3 protein is CASSTYRPPDEQYF. CDR3 DNA: TGTGCCAGCAGTACCTACAGGCCACCGGACGAGCAGTACTTC.

DNA for the CDR3: TGTGCCAGCAGTCCTCGGGACAGGGGCACTGAAGCTTTCTTT. This codes for CASSPRDRGTEAFF. The chain has TRBV2 and TRBJ1-1; 10 nucleotides agree with TRBD1. The CDR3 length is 14 residues. J lost 4 bases, V lost 5 bases, and 4 bases had no gene match. Per germline, CDR1 SNHLY and CDR2 FYNNEI.

This clone was observed a few times. V usage is TRBV5-1 and J usage is TRBJ2-7; 8 nucleotides align to TRBD1. The CDR3 totals 15 residues. Germline V gene sequence: CDR1 SGHRS, CDR2 YFSETQ. V shed 4 bases and J 2 bases; nucleotides not matched to a gene: 8. CDR3 DNA sequence: TGCGCCAGCAGCCCCAACGGACAGGGAGCCTACGAGCAGTACTTC. This sequence encodes CASSPNGQGAYEQYF.

V is TRBV6-1 and J is TRBJ2-5, with 8 bases fitting TRBD2. J was trimmed by 1 base and V by 4 bases; bases with no gene match: 5. Germline V CDR1 and CDR2: MNHNS, SASEGT. The CDR3 is 15 residues long. The CDR3 bases are TGTGCCAGCAGTGCGGGGGGGGCGGCCCAAGAGACCCAGTACTTC. This translates into CASSAGGAAQETQYF.

The gene calls are TRBV19 and TRBJ2-2, with TRBD1 matching 7 bases. CDR1 and CDR2 from the germline V gene are LNHDA and SQIVND (reference sequence). CDR3 length equals 17 residues. V was clipped by 1 base and J by 5 bases; unmatched bases: 10. This chain's CDR3 is CASSIVWGTDKTGELFF. The CDR3 DNA reads as TGTGCCAGTAGTATAGTGTGGGGGACAGATAAAACCGGGGAGCTGTTTTTT.

V usage is TRBV2 and J usage is TRBJ2-5, with TRBD1 identical over 11 bases. Germline V CDR1 and CDR2: SNHLY, FYNNEI. With 6 bases clipped from V and 2 bases from J, the junction kept 8 bases outside the gene matches. The CDR3 covers 16 residues. CDR3 protein: CASSPRDRGFQETQYF. CDR3 sequence (DNA): TGTGCCAGCAGCCCCCGGGACAGGGGGTTTCAAGAGACCCAGTACTTC. The complete variable domain, with remaining parts taken from reference TRBV2 and TRBJ2-5, reads EPEVTQTPSHQVTQMGQEVILRCVPISNHLYFYWYRQILGQKVEFLVSFYNNEISEKSEIFDDQFSVERPDGSNFTLKIRSTKLEDSAMYFCASSPRDRGFQETQYFGPGTRLLVL.

J is TRBJ2-7 and V is TRBV7-2; D is perhaps TRBD1 (5 bases). The CDR3 contains 15 residues. Germline CDR1 SGHTA, CDR2 FQGNSA. Trimming shortened V by 5 bases and J by 2 bases, and 16 bases separated the two germline ends. The CDR3 spells CASSVRQTAAYEQYF. The CDR3 DNA sequence: TGTGCCAGCAGCGTTCGACAGACTGCAGCCTACGAGCAGTACTTC.

The chain uses TRBV4-1 and TRBJ1-1, with D unclear. Between the trimmed V and J ends, which lost 2 bases and 2 bases, there was a span of 6 bases. Germline V gives CDR1 MGHRA, CDR2 YSYEKL. CDR3 length: 13 amino acids. The CDR3 protein is CASSQQVNTEAFF. The CDR3 DNA reads as TGCGCCAGCAGCCAACAGGTTAACACTGAAGCTTTCTTT.